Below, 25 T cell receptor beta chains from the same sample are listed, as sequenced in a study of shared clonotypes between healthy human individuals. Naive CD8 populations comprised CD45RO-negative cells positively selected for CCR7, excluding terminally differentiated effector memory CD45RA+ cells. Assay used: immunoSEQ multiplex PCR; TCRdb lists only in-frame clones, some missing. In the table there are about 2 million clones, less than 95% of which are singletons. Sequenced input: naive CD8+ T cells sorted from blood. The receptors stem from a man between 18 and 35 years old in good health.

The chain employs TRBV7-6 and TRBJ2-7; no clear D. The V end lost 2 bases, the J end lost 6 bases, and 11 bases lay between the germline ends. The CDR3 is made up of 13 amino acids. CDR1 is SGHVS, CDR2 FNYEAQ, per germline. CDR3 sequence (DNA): TGTGCCAGCAGCTTATCAGTCGTGGGCGAGCAGTACTTC. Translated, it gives CASSLSVVGEQYF. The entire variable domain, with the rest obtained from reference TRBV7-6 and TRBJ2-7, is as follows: GAGVSQSPRYKVTKRGQDVALRCDPISGHVSLYWYRQALGQGPEFLTYFNYEAQQDKSGLPNDRFSAERPEGSISTLTIQRTEQRDSAMYRCASSLSVVGEQYFGPGTRLTVT.

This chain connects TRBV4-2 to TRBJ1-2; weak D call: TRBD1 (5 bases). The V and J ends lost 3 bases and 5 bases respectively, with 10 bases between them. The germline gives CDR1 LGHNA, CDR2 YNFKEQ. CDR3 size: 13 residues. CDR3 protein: CASSQRGPYGYTF. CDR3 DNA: TGTGCCAGCAGCCAGCGGGGACCTTATGGCTACACCTTC.

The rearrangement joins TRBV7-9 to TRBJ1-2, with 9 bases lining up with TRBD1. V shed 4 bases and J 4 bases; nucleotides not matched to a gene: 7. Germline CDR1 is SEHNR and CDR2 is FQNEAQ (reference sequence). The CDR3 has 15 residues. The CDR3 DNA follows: TGTGCCAGCAGCTACCCGGGACAGGGTGGCTATGGCTACACCTTC. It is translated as CASSYPGQGGYGYTF.

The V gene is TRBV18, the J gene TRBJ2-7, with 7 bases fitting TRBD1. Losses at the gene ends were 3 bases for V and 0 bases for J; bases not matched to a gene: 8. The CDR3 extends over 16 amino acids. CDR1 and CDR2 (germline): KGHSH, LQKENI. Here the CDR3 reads CASSPTGTDYSYEQYF. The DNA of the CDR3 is TGTGCCAGCTCACCGACCGGGACAGACTACTCCTACGAGCAGTACTTC.

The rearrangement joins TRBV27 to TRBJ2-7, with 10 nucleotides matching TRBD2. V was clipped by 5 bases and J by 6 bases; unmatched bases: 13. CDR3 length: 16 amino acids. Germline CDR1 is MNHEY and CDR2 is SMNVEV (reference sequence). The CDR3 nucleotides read TGTGCCAGCAGTCCTTCTAGCGGGAGTCTCTCCCTCGAGCAGTACTTC. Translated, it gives CASSPSSGSLSLEQYF.

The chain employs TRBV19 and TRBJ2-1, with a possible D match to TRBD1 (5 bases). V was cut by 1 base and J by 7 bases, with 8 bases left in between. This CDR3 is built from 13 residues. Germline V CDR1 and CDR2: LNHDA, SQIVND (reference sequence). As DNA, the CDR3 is TGTGCCAGTAGTATAGCCCAGGGTAATGAGCAGTTCTTC. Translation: CASSIAQGNEQFF. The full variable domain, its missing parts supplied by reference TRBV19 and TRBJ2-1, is DGGITQSPKYLFRKEGQNVTLSCEQNLNHDAMYWYRQDPGQGLRLIYYSQIVNDFQKGDIAEGYSVSREKKESFPLTVTSAQKNPTAFYLCASSIAQGNEQFFGPGTRLTVL.

CDR3 loop: CASSAENTEAFF. CDR3 bases: TGTGCCAGCAGTGCGGAGAACACTGAAGCTTTCTTT. The V call is TRBV2, the J call TRBJ1-1; D call uncertain. The germline V gene encodes CDR1 SNHLY and CDR2 FYNNEI. CDR3 length equals 12 residues. Trimming removed 4 bases at V and 1 base at J, with 4 bases between. The complete variable domain, with remaining parts taken from reference TRBV2 and TRBJ1-1, reads EPEVTQTPSHQVTQMGQEVILRCVPISNHLYFYWYRQILGQKVEFLVSFYNNEISEKSEIFDDQFSVERPDGSNFTLKIRSTKLEDSAMYFCASSAENTEAFFGQGTRLTVV.

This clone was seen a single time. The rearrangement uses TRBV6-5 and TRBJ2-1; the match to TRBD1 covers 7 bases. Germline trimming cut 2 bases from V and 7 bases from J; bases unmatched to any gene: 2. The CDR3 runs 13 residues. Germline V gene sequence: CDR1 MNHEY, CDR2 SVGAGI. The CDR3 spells CASSYRGQNEQFF. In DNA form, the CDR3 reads TGTGCCAGCAGTTACAGGGGGCAGAATGAGCAGTTCTTC.

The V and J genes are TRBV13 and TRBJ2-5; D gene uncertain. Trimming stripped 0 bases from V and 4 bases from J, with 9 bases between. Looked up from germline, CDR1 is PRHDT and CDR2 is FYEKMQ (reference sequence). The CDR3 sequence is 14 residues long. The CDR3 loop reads CASSLGERRETQYF. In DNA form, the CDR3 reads TGTGCCAGCAGCTTAGGCGAGCGCAGAGAGACCCAGTACTTC.

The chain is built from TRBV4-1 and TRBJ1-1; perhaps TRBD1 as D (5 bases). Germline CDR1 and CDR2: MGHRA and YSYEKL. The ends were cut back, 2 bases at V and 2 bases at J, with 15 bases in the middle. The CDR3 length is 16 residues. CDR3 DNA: TGCGCCAGCAGCCAAACACGGGGCGCAGATAACACTGAAGCTTTCTTT. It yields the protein CASSQTRGADNTEAFF.

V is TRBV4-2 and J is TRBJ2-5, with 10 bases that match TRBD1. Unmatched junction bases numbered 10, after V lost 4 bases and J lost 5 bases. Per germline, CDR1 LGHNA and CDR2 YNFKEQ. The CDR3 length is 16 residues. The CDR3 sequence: CASSPSFRQGAETQYF. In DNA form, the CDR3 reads TGTGCCAGCAGCCCTTCCTTTAGACAGGGGGCGGAGACCCAGTACTTC.

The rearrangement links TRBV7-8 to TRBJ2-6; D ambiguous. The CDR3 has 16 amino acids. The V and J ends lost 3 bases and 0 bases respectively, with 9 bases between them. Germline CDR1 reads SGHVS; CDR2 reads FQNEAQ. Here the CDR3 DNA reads TGTGCCAGCAGCTTTTATCCCAGCTCTGGGGCCAACGTCCTGACTTTC. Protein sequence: CASSFYPSSGANVLTF.

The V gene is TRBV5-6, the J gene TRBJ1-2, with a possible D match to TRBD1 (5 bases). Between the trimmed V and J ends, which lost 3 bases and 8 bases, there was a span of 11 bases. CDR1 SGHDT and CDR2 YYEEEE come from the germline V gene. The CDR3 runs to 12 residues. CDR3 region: CASSSRAWGYTF. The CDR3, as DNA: TGTGCCAGCAGCTCCAGGGCTTGGGGCTACACCTTC.

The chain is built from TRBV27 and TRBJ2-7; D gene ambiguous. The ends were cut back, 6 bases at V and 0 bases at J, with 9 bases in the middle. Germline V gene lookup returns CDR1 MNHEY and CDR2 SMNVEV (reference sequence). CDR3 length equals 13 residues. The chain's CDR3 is CASRLHGSYEQYF. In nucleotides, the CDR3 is TGTGCCAGCAGACTTCATGGCTCCTACGAGCAGTACTTC.

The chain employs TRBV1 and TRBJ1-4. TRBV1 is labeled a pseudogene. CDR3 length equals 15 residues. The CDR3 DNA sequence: TGCACCAGCAGCCTAGAGAACCGGGGCAGTGAAAAACTGTTTTTT. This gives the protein CTSSLENRGSEKLFF.

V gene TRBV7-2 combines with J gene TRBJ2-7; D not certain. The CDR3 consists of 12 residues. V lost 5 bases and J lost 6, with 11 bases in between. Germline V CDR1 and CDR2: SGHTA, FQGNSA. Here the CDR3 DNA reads TGTGCCAGCAGCCAAGGCGGATTCGAGCAGTACTTC. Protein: CASSQGGFEQYF.

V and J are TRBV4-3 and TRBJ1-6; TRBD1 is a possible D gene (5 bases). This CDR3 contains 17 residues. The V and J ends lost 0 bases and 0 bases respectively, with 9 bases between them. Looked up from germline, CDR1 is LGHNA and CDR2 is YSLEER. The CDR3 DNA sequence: TGCGCCAGCAGCCAAGACCGGGACTTCTCCTATAATTCACCCCTCCACTTT. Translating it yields CASSQDRDFSYNSPLHF.

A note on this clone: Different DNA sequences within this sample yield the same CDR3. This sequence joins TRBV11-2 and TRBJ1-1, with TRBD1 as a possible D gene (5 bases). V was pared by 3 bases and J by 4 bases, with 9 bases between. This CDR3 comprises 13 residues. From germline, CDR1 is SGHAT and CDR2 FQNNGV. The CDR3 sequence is CASSFGGGTEAFF. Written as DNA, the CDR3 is TGTGCCAGCAGCTTTGGGGGAGGCACTGAAGCTTTCTTT.

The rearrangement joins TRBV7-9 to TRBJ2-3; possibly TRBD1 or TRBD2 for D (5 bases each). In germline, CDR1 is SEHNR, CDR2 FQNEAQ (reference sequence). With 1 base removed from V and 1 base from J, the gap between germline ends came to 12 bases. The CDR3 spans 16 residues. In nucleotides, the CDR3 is TGTGCCAGCAGCTTAGGGCCGGGACCGGGCACAGATACGCAGTATTTT. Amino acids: CASSLGPGPGTDTQYF.

The CDR3 DNA reads as TGTGCCAGCACCCCGGAGAACAATCAGCCCCAGCATTTT. This translates into CASTPENNQPQHF. The V and J genes are TRBV6-5 and TRBJ1-5; the D is unclear. Germline CDR1 is MNHEY and CDR2 is SVGAGI. This CDR3 contains 13 residues. With 7 bases removed from V and 3 bases from J, the gap between germline ends came to 10 bases.

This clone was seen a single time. The DNA for the CDR3 is TGTGCCAGCAGTGATACAGGGACCGAGCAGTACTTC. This gives the protein CASSDTGTEQYF. The chain links TRBV9 to TRBJ2-7; tentative D call: TRBD1 (6 bases). Germline V gene data show CDR1 as SGDLS and CDR2 as YYNGEE. V dropped 5 bases and J dropped 6 bases, with 12 bases sitting between them. This CDR3 is built from 12 residues.

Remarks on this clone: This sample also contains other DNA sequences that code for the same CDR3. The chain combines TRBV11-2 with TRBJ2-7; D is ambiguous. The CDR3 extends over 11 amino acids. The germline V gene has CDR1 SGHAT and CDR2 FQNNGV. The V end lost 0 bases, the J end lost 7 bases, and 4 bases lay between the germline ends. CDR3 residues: CASSLDGEQYF. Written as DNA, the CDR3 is TGTGCCAGCAGCTTAGACGGAGAGCAGTACTTC.

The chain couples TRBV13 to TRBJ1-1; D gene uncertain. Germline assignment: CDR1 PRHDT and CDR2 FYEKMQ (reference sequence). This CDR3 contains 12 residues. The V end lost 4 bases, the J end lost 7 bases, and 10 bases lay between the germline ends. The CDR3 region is CASSSFDGEAFF. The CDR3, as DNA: TGTGCCAGCAGCTCCTTCGACGGTGAAGCTTTCTTT.

CDR3 coding DNA: TGTGCCAGCAGCTCCACACTAGCGGGATTTGAGCAGTTCTTC. This codes for CASSSTLAGFEQFF. The V and J genes are TRBV2 and TRBJ2-1; TRBD2 matches 10 bases. The CDR3 contains 14 residues. J was trimmed by 9 bases and V by 6 bases; bases with no gene match: 8. Germline-derived CDR1 and CDR2 are SNHLY and FYNNEI. Full variable domain (rest looked up from reference TRBV2 and TRBJ2-1): EPEVTQTPSHQVTQMGQEVILRCVPISNHLYFYWYRQILGQKVEFLVSFYNNEISEKSEIFDDQFSVERPDGSNFTLKIRSTKLEDSAMYFCASSSTLAGFEQFFGPGTRLTVL.

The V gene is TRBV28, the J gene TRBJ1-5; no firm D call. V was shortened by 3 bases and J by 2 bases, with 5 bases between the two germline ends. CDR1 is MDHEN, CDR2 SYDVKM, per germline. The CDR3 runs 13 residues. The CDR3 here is CASSFYRNQPQHF. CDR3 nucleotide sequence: TGTGCCAGCAGTTTTTATCGCAATCAGCCCCAGCATTTT.